This T cell receptor beta chain originates from a study of blood T cells in healthy people across ages. With 4 bases removed from V and 6 bases from J, the gap between germline ends came to 16 bases. The CDR3 is made up of 13 amino acids. The germline CDR1 and CDR2 sequences are SQVTM and ANQGSEA. Regarding this clonotype: As yet, its antigen is unknown.

Overall study findings and caveats: TCR beta diversity, measured per million T cells, fell in a roughly linear way with age. Among long-lived donors, naive CD4+ cells were more numerous and diversity higher than in aged donors.

With a J-beta primer mix and a sample-barcoded 5' primer, a second PCR ran about 6 to 11 cycles. MiXCR, run by TCRdb on the 5' RACE reads, gives a single entry per CDR3 protein. Of approximately 1,100,000 distinct CDR3 sequences listed, more than 35% are singletons. The TCR comes from a woman in her sixties or seventies in good health. The chain joins TRBV29-1 to TRBJ2-7, with D perhaps assigned TRBD1 or TRBD2 (5 bases each). Sequences were obtained from blood. CDR3 sequence reads: CSVVRDVRGEQYF. The CDR3 DNA sequence: TGCAGCGTTGTTAGGGACGTACGGGGCGAGCAGTACTTC.